This entry features one TCR beta chain sequence. Its antigen remains unidentified. Profiled with immunoSEQ multiplex PCR; TCRdb holds only in-frame clones, not every one. The sample has 600,000 or so clones, roughly 98% seen once; the top ten hold 0.3%. Cells designated naive CD8 were CD45RO-negative and were positively selected for CCR7, with terminally differentiated effector memory CD45RA+ cells excluded. V shed 3 bases and J shed 3 bases, with 9 bases lying between them. CDR3 length: 13 residues. CDR1 and CDR2 (germline): MDHEN, SYDVKM. This sample was taken from a study of shared clonotypes between healthy human individuals. Study-level results: Between four donors, naive CD4 clonotypes were shared at a level of about 5%.

This TCR came from a young man in good health. Sequenced material: naive CD8+ T cells sorted from blood. The chain has TRBV28 and TRBJ2-7; D uncertain. The CDR3 here is CASSFRTYYEQYF. CDR3 nucleotides: TGTGCCAGCAGTTTCAGGACCTACTACGAGCAGTACTTC.